Each of the 12 T cell receptor beta chains below was sequenced from the same sample in a study of T cell responses to AZD1222 COVID-19 vaccine (dated by TCRdb to the early 2020s). Libraries came from the immunoSEQ multiplex PCR assay. The clones in this table, taken by TCRdb from immuneACCESS, are in-frame only. Not every clone is retained; where verified, under half of the shortfall comes from an unresolved V gene, and the cause of the rest is unknown. The sample yields some 170,000 clones; about 89% were counted once. The biggest ten clones account for roughly 1.7% of the sample. This sample's time point label indicates: about 28 days (+/-7) after the second vaccine dose. The sequenced sample was peripheral blood, obtained 28 days after the second AZD1222 dose. All receptors come from an adult who received the AZD1222 COVID-19 vaccine.

This clone was counted once. This chain joins TRBV7-3 and TRBJ2-2, with D hard to call. Trimming took 2 bases from V and 2 from J, leaving 12 bases between them. Germline V gene data show CDR1 as SGHTA and CDR2 as FQGTGA. The CDR3 totals 16 residues. CDR3 DNA: TGTGCCAGCAGCTTAGAAACCGGAAGAAACACCGGGGAGCTGTTTTTT. Translating it yields CASSLETGRNTGELFF.

The gene calls are TRBV5-5 and TRBJ2-2; D may be TRBD2 (8 bases). This CDR3 region has 15 residues. V dropped 4 bases and J dropped 3 bases, with 13 bases sitting between them. Germline CDR1 SGHKS, CDR2 YYEKEE (reference sequence). CDR3 in DNA: TGTGCCAGCAGCCGGGAGGGGGCTGACACCGGGGAGCTGTTTTTT. This gives the protein CASSREGADTGELFF.

Here the CDR3 reads CASSSPGLANTEAFF. In DNA, the CDR3 is TGTGCCAGCAGCTCTCCTGGGCTCGCAAACACTGAAGCTTTCTTT. The chain combines TRBV5-6 with TRBJ1-1; no clear D. The CDR3 has 15 amino acids. Germline CDR1 reads SGHDT; CDR2 reads YYEEEE. Trimming removed 3 bases from V and 2 bases from J, with 14 bases in between.

The chain carries TRBV18 and TRBJ1-3, with D uncertain. This CDR3 region has 15 residues. The V end was cut by 2 bases, the J end by 0 bases, with 8 bases between. Germline V CDR1 and CDR2: KGHSH, LQKENI. As DNA, the CDR3 is TGTGCCAGCTCACCAATTCCTAGCTCTGGAAACACCATATATTTT. As protein: CASSPIPSSGNTIYF.

The chain joins TRBV5-5 to TRBJ1-6; D uncertain. The CDR3 runs 14 residues. V was cut by 4 bases and J by 9 bases, with 14 bases left in between. From germline, CDR1 is SGHKS and CDR2 YYEKEE (reference sequence). CDR3 loop: CASSPPGRPSPLHF. Here the CDR3 DNA reads TGTGCCAGCAGCCCGCCTGGCAGGCCTTCACCCCTCCACTTT.

The chain employs TRBV6-5 and TRBJ1-2; D is possibly TRBD1 (6 bases). Germline lookup yields CDR1 MNHEY and CDR2 SVGAGI. V was pared by 6 bases and J by 2 bases, with 10 bases between. The length of the CDR3 is 13 residues. As DNA, the CDR3 is TGTGCCAGCAGCTGGGGGGCCAACTATGGCTACACCTTC. Translating gives CASSWGANYGYTF.

The V gene is TRBV6-2 or TRBV6-3, the J gene TRBJ2-7, with 8 bases identical to TRBD1. Per germline, CDR1 MNHEY and CDR2 SVGEGT. CDR3 length: 18 residues. The trim removed 5 bases at V and 2 bases at J, leaving 17 bases unmatched. Here the CDR3 DNA reads TGTGCCAGCAGTACGCACAGGGGGGCTAATTTTGGGGCCTACGAGCAGTACTTC. This gives the protein CASSTHRGANFGAYEQYF.

V usage is TRBV7-9 and J usage is TRBJ1-2; the D gene is possibly TRBD1 (5 bases). This CDR3 has 12 amino acids. V lost 5 bases, J lost 8 bases, and 12 bases lay in between. CDR1 and CDR2 (germline): SEHNR, FQNEAQ (reference sequence). The CDR3 DNA follows: TGTGCCAGCAGCACGGGGGTGCGGGGCTACACCTTC. This encodes CASSTGVRGYTF. The full variable domain, with the rest looked up from reference TRBV7-9 and TRBJ1-2, is DTGVSQNPRHKITKRGQNVTFRCDPISEHNRLYWYRQTLGQGPEFLTYFQNEAQLEKSRLLSDRFSAERPKGSFSTLEIQRTEQGDSAMYLCASSTGVRGYTFGSGTRLTVV.

The V call is TRBV5-1, the J call TRBJ1-2; D gene ambiguous. The germline V gene has CDR1 SGHRS and CDR2 YFSETQ. The V end lost 3 bases, the J end lost 0 bases, and 12 bases lay between the germline ends. This CDR3 has 15 residues. The CDR3 loop is CASSSDGYPNYGYTF. CDR3 in DNA: TGCGCCAGCAGCTCAGACGGATATCCTAACTATGGCTACACCTTC.

The J gene is TRBJ1-2, the V gene TRBV30; 7 bases are shared with TRBD1. In germline, CDR1 is GTSNPN, CDR2 SVGIG (reference sequence). The CDR3 loop spans 13 amino acids. Germline trimming cut 4 bases from V and 5 bases from J; bases unmatched to any gene: 7. In nucleotides, the CDR3 is TGTGCCTGGATCTCCGACAGGGCGTATGGCTACACCTTC. Translation gives CAWISDRAYGYTF.

The chain carries TRBV5-6 and TRBJ1-2, with 9 bases lining up with TRBD1. The J segment lost 5 bases and the V segment lost 6 bases, leaving 17 bases of the junction unmatched. Germline V CDR1 and CDR2: SGHDT, YYEEEE. This CDR3 contains 17 residues. CDR3 nucleotide sequence: TGTGCCAGCACCGTCACAGGGGGCATCGATCGATTTTATGGCTACACCTTC. Amino acids: CASTVTGGIDRFYGYTF.

The J gene is TRBJ1-5, the V gene TRBV7-2, with 7 bases fitting TRBD1. Germline assignment: CDR1 SGHTA and CDR2 FQGNSA. V trimming: 3 bases; J trimming: 0 bases; junction bases outside the gene matches: 5. This CDR3 region has 16 residues. DNA of the CDR3: TGTGCCAGCAGCTTTGCCGGGACAGTTAGCAATCAGCCCCAGCATTTT. Encoded protein: CASSFAGTVSNQPQHF.